This T cell receptor beta chain comes out of a study of cytomegalovirus exposure and HLA in healthy donors. Regarding the study as a whole: Most observed TCR sequences were rare, whereas some public TCRs were detected in many donors. No immune exposure information besides CMV serostatus was available.

The CDR3 loop spans 17 amino acids. Germline CDR1 and CDR2: LNHDA and SQIVND (reference sequence). J was trimmed by 12 bases and V by 4 bases; bases with no gene match: 14. Regarding this clone: The antigen remains undetermined.

Primers: 60 Vbeta forward and 13 Jbeta reverse. The repertoire was sequenced with immunoSEQ multiplex PCR; TCRdb's copy has only in-frame clones and lacks some. This table holds around 87,000 clones, roughly 70% found once. This cohort consisted of healthy bone marrow donors. This chain joins TRBV19 and TRBJ1-6; 11 positions agree with TRBD1. The sequence was obtained from a man aged 35-49 years in good health and CMV-seronegative. The sample consisted of PBMCs. CDR3 residues: CASSSLIPGQGDGPLHF. CDR3 coding DNA: TGTGCCAGTAGTAGCCTAATACCGGGACAGGGGGACGGACCCCTCCACTTT.